This TCR beta chain was sequenced for a study of blood T cell repertoires in COVID-19. Study-wide background: Acute-phase and convalescent COVID-19 samples originated in the United States, Italy and Spain. PBMCs, B-cell-depleted T cells, or T cells provided the cDNA or gDNA that made up the material.

Under the authors' procedure: Reference gene primer amplification in the assay estimated nucleated cell counts. TCRdb's table, derived via immunoSEQ multiplex PCR, lists solely in-frame clones and lacks some. The V and J calls and clone size are taken from that table; D and trimming were inferred from the DNA. The sample yields about 130,000 clones, about 79% seen once. Germline V gives CDR1 KGHSH, CDR2 LQKENI. The CDR3 is made up of 14 amino acids. V was cut by 0 bases and J by 0 bases, with 4 bases left in between. The TCR sequence derives from a woman older than 75 with acute or convalescent COVID-19. The sequencing sample was made of peripheral blood. The V gene is TRBV18, the J gene TRBJ2-3, with D unresolved. CDR3 sequence (DNA): TGTGCCAGCTCACCACCTTTAAGCACAGATACGCAGTATTTT. Protein sequence: CASSPPLSTDTQYF. Looking up the rest from reference TRBV18 and TRBJ2-3 gives the full variable domain: NAGVMQNPRHLVRRRGQEARLRCSPMKGHSHVYWYRQLPEEGLKFMVYLQKENIIDESGMPKERFSAEFPKEGPSILRIQQVVRGDSAAYFCASSPPLSTDTQYFGPGTRLTVL.